This T cell receptor beta chain was obtained from a study of blood T cell repertoires in COVID-19. The participants were between roughly 18 and 89 years old and came from some 23 US areas. Assay used: immunoSEQ multiplex PCR; TCRdb lists only in-frame clones, some missing. Among approximately 300,000 clones listed, 90% were seen once. The sequenced material came from PBMCs or T cells enriched from blood (not recorded which). This TCR was sampled from a man aged 60 to 75 who had recovered from COVID-19.

The DNA for the CDR3 is TGTGCCAGCTCACCTCCGGGACAGGGGGCCCATGAGCAGTTCTTC. This gives the protein CASSPPGQGAHEQFF. V usage is TRBV18 and J usage is TRBJ2-1; 12 nucleotides line up with TRBD1. The length of the CDR3 is 15 residues. Losses at the gene ends were 3 bases for V and 8 bases for J; bases not matched to a gene: 5. Looked up from germline, CDR1 is KGHSH and CDR2 is LQKENI. The full variable domain, completed using reference TRBV18 and TRBJ2-1, is NAGVMQNPRHLVRRRGQEARLRCSPMKGHSHVYWYRQLPEEGLKFMVYLQKENIIDESGMPKERFSAEFPKEGPSILRIQQVVRGDSAAYFCASSPPGQGAHEQFFGPGTRLTVL.